This entry features one T cell receptor (beta chain) sequence. There is no known antigen for this receptor. Base qualities are not at hand, and no much larger clone is one base apart. In total, 666 healthy bone marrow donors made up the cohort. Cohort members were all nominally healthy when sampled, although unrecorded immune exposures were likely present. The donor was CMV seropositive and belonged to the group of more than 250 seropositive cohort members. A peripheral blood sample was collected from each donor, and TCR beta sequencing was performed on peripheral blood mononuclear cells. The Qiagen DNeasy Blood Extraction Kit was used to extract genomic DNA from the blood cell samples. Library prep was done by the immunoSEQ multiplex PCR assay. The multiplex PCR relied on a mix of 60 forward primers for TCR Vbeta segments and 13 reverse primers for TCR Jbeta segments. Amplification of the CDR3 region of rearranged TCR beta genes was performed with a multiplex PCR assay on genomic DNA. Amplified TCR beta libraries were sequenced as 87-base-pair reads on the Illumina HiSeq System. In the paper's pipeline: In a later analysis, 70 million to 95 million unique TCR beta chains were counted across the approximately 670 repertoires, and around 10 million of these chains were shared by at least two donors. Raw reads were error-corrected and collapsed into unique sequences with a nearest-neighbor algorithm that merged closely related sequences to remove PCR and sequencing errors. To assign V, D and J gene segments, CDR3 sequences were aligned to IMGT reference sequences. For a sequence to be retained, a match of at least six nucleotides was required to both a V gene segment and a J gene segment. Rearrangements were classified as productive when the CDR3 lacked stop codons and remained in frame with V and J, and all other rearrangements were classified as non-productive. CDR3 was defined according to IMGT convention as the region running from the second conserved V-encoded cysteine to the conserved J-encoded phenylalanine. The earlier analysis of roughly 590 of the donors excluded sequences that lacked an unambiguous match to a single V gene segment. In an earlier analysis of 500 to 750 of the donors, V segments were called functional above 56.7% productive rearrangements and were called segregating when the between-donor standard deviation exceeded 5%. A statistical classification framework was developed to diagnose cytomegalovirus status using the catalog of TCR beta chain sequences. In a later analysis, V and J genes were assigned by comparing TCR nucleotide sequences against IMGT/GENE-DB human TR gene sequences. A later analysis assigned CDR3 sequences and most-parsimonious VDJ recombination scenarios with the TCRdist pipeline. In a later analysis, each TCR beta chain was defined by its CDR3 amino acid sequence together with its V-gene family, and reads lacking a unique V-gene family were excluded. In a later analysis, 450 to 600 highly shared, low-generation-probability nucleotide sequences were removed to address suspected cross-contamination and a sequencing artifact. In a later analysis, a clonal expansion index for each public chain was calculated from normalized within-repertoire ranks of inferred template counts. A later analysis computed generation probabilities with a VDJ recombination model fitted to out-of-frame rearrangements, and checked the results against IGoR. In a later analysis, hypergeometric tests were used to score TCR-TCR, TCR-HLA and TCR-CMV co-occurrence, with a repertoire-size bias correction applied to TCR pairs. False discovery rates were estimated in a later analysis by permuting HLA or CMV assignments 20 times. A later analysis grouped co-occurring TCRs with DBSCAN, adding TCRdist sequence similarity when clustering within HLA-allele-positive subsets. For co-occurrence clustering, repertoires with fewer than 30,000 or more than 120,000 public chains were excluded, along with several repertoires with anomalous nucleotide sharing. In its TCRdb copy, this immuneACCESS table keeps in-frame sequences only and misses some clones. Where compared with another copy, unresolved V genes explain less than half of these, and the others have no known cause. That table gives V, J and clone size, and the DNA gave D and trimming. The sample records about 110,000 clones, approximately 82% of which are singletons. The ten largest clones represent about an eighth of the sample.

The data are from a study of cytomegalovirus exposure and HLA in healthy donors (dated by TCRdb to 2016 to 2017). Study-level background: In an earlier analysis of some 610 of the donors, around 290 Gb of sequence data and roughly 100 million unique TCR beta sequences from about 180 million T cells were reported. Roughly 300 gigabases of sequencing data and approximately 92 million unique TCR sequences made up an early release that covered 500 to 650 HLA-typed donors. Among the roughly 410 genotyped donors, around 81% belonged to the genetic ancestry cluster associated with self-reported Caucasian donors. The study aimed to test whether cataloging public T cell receptors could reveal signatures of past pathogen exposure. The T cell repertoires of roughly 660 subjects were profiled by immunosequencing and related to cytomegalovirus serostatus. A separate validation cohort of 100 to 150 different subjects was used in addition to the approximately 700-subject first cohort. High-throughput TCR immunosequencing, statistical association of individual TCRs with disease status, and machine learning were combined to predict cytomegalovirus infection status. In a later analysis, previously published TCR beta repertoires from 550 to 700 donors were re-analyzed and high-resolution HLA genotyping was added so that TCR occurrence patterns could be studied. Rather than drawing on any new phenotypic data, the later analysis identified candidate immune exposures from TCR beta sequences and the way those sequences occurred across donors. An earlier analysis of about 620 of the donors applied high-throughput TCR beta sequencing to assess whether each TCR beta V gene segment acted as functional or pseudogenic. Donor age, sex, ethnicity and CMV serostatus were compiled together with the repertoire data. In a later genetic analysis, genome-wide SNP genotypes for about three fifths of the roughly 670 donors were used, and that subset was treated as a discovery cohort. Every discovery cohort repertoire had been produced on one sequencing platform. Both class I and class II loci were covered by HLA typing, at four-digit resolution. The number of donors typed differed by locus, with roughly 620-630 for A, B, C, DRB1 and DQB1, roughly 550 for DQA1, 600 to 610 for DPA1, and some 470 for DPB1. A few DR-DQ haplotypes were treated as single units for association and clustering because of strong linkage in the cohort. Across around 400 genotyped donors of the cohort, an average of about 240,000 unique TCR beta nucleotide sequences per donor were sequenced, and around 19% of those sequences were non-productive. Study-wide conclusions, independent of this receptor: Across donors, most TCR sequences were observed very rarely, whereas some public TCRs were present in many individuals. CMV serostatus was the only immune exposure information available for the cohort. In an earlier analysis of some 640 of the donors, most TCR beta V segments were observed in productive rearrangements about 87% or about 30% of the time, broadly matching IMGT annotations. A later genetic analysis associated a missense DCLRE1C variant with V-gene and J-gene trimming of TCR beta chains, and an independent cohort replicated the association. The classifier was reported to diagnose cytomegalovirus status with high specificity and sensitivity in both the original cohort and the validation cohort. A further reported finding was that TCR beta sequences accurately predicted the HLA-A and HLA-B alleles for most subjects in the first cohort. Presence/absence analyses assumed roughly uniform sequencing depth across donors, an assumption that may not hold. The study listed 150 to 200 TCR beta chains as associated with cytomegalovirus. Three of the identified cytomegalovirus-associated TCR beta chains were confirmed in vitro to be specific for cytomegalovirus antigens. In a later genetic analysis, fewer N-insertions in productive TCRs were reported among donors in an Asian-associated ancestry cluster than the roughly 640-donor mean. Linkage disequilibrium might explain the correlated functional status among segregating V segments, but an unknown experimental factor could not be ruled out. Because the 87-base-pair reads could not distinguish some IMGT-functional V segments, including TRBV6-2 and TRBV6-3, those segments were excluded. Only TCR beta chains were sequenced in this cohort, and the absence of alpha or paired-chain data limited detectable features. Assigning TCR associations to individual alleles was difficult when HLA alleles, especially DR and DQ, strongly co-occurred. A later analysis reported that several top co-occurrence clusters appeared linked to parvovirus B19, influenza, CMV and Epstein-Barr virus. At a false discovery rate of 0.05, a later analysis linked 15,000 to 20,000 TCR beta sequences to specific HLA alleles. Because some donors lacked HLA typing at each locus, the association tests relied only on the typed subset. Most CMV-associated TCR beta chains appeared to be HLA-restricted in a later analysis, and the HLA associations seemed to be driven largely by CMV exposure. In a later analysis, HLA-associated TCR beta chains were found to be more clonally expanded and to have lower generation probabilities than equally common non-associated chains. The authors suggested that the approach could potentially be generalized to other disease states and immunological phenotypes. Because counts were too low, about 18 rarely observed V segments, including chromosome 9 orphons, were excluded from the earlier analysis of roughly 580 of the donors. A cluster of highly shared sequence variants was judged likely to represent a technical artifact of the sequencing pipeline. In a later analysis, the rate of TCR association differed among HLA loci, with DRB1 alleles having the most associated TCRs and HLA-C alleles having the fewest.

The germline V gene (reference sequence) provides CDR1 SEHNR and CDR2 FQNEAQ. Spanning cysteine to phenylalanine, the CDR3 consists of 15 amino acids. Of all the DNA, just the CDR3 is kept, 45 bases in frame from base 1. V trim: 5 bases; J trim: 3 bases; unmatched bases: 7. This chain joins TRBV7-9 to TRBJ1-2; 9 central bases correspond to TRBD1. The specimen was PBMCs. The clonotype was recovered from a young man in good health and CMV-seropositive. The DNA sequence follows: TGTGCCAGCAGCCCGGAGTGGGACAGGGACTATGGCTACACCTTC. Its translation is CASSPEWDRDYGYTF.